Each of the 23 T cell receptor beta chains below was sequenced from the same sample in a study of cytomegalovirus exposure and HLA in healthy donors. The PCR used 60 Vbeta and 13 Jbeta primers. Only in-frame clones appear in the TCRdb table, and some are missing; sequencing was by immunoSEQ multiplex PCR. The sample lists 65,000 to 90,000 clones; more than 70% were seen once. The sample was PBMCs. These receptors came from a man in his forties in good health and CMV-seronegative.

This rearrangement joins TRBV7-9 to TRBJ1-4; 7 bases line up with TRBD1. J lost 5 bases, V lost 2 bases, and 2 bases had no gene match. Germline-derived CDR1 and CDR2 are SEHNR and FQNEAQ (reference sequence). There are 14 residues in the CDR3. In DNA, the CDR3 is TGTGCCAGCAGCTTACCCAGGGGGAATGAAAAACTGTTTTTT. The encoded protein is CASSLPRGNEKLFF.

This sequence joins TRBV7-9 and TRBJ2-7; TRBD2 aligns across 9 bases. V trimming: 5 bases; J trimming: 5 bases; junction bases outside the gene matches: 13. Per the germline V gene, CDR1 is SEHNR and CDR2 is FQNEAQ (reference sequence). This CDR3 region has 16 residues. The CDR3 bases are TGTGCCAGCAGCCCGGTGGCTAGCGGGGAGACCCACGAGCAGTACTTC. Encoded protein: CASSPVASGETHEQYF.

The chain recombines TRBV18 with TRBJ2-6; D unclear. The CDR3 runs 16 residues. Germline V CDR1 and CDR2: KGHSH, LQKENI. The V and J ends lost 6 bases and 0 bases respectively, with 12 bases between them. The CDR3 coding sequence is TGTGCCAGCTCGCACTCTCAGGTCTCTGGGGCCAACGTCCTGACTTTC. Translation: CASSHSQVSGANVLTF.

CDR3 sequence reads: CAGRLGEGVTTEAFF. The CDR3 DNA reads as TGTGCCGGACGATTGGGGGAGGGGGTCACGACTGAAGCTTTCTTT. The chain couples TRBV2 to TRBJ1-1; D possibly corresponds to TRBD1 (6 bases). CDR1 and CDR2 (germline): SNHLY, FYNNEI. The V end was cut by 11 bases, the J end by 5 bases, with 24 bases between. CDR3 length: 15 amino acids.

V and J are TRBV6-5 and TRBJ2-5; D gene ambiguous. Germline assignment: CDR1 MNHEY and CDR2 SVGAGI. This CDR3 has 14 residues. V was clipped by 2 bases and J by 5 bases, with 12 bases between them. CDR3 DNA: TGTGCCAGCAGTTACAGTGCGGTGCGGGAGACCCAGTACTTC. It specifies CASSYSAVRETQYF.

The V gene is TRBV11-2, the J gene TRBJ1-5, with D maybe TRBD1 (5 bases). The CDR3 runs 15 residues. Germline V gene data show CDR1 as SGHAT and CDR2 as FQNNGV. Trimming stripped 1 base from V and 4 bases from J, with 11 bases between. CDR3 region: CASSLGQIGNQPQHF. The CDR3, as DNA: TGTGCCAGCAGCTTAGGACAGATTGGGAATCAGCCCCAGCATTTT. Full variable domain (remainder filled in from reference TRBV11-2 and TRBJ1-5): EAGVAQSPRYKIIEKRQSVAFWCNPISGHATLYWYQQILGQGPKLLIQFQNNGVVDDSQLPKDRFSAERLKGVDSTLKIQPAKLEDSAVYLCASSLGQIGNQPQHFGDGTRLSIL.

With respect to this clone: The junction and the germline gene differ at one end; a read error may be behind it. The J gene is TRBJ1-2, the V gene TRBV7-9; the D gene is possibly TRBD1 (5 bases). The CDR3 runs to 15 residues. Germline loops: CDR1 SEHNR, CDR2 FQNEAQ (reference sequence). The CDR3 nucleotides are TGTGCCAGCAGCCTAGCAAGGGGCGGACACTATGGCTACACCTTC. This translates into CASSLARGGHYGYTF. Based on the CDR3 plus reference TRBV7-9 and TRBJ1-2, the full variable domain is DTGVSQNPRHKITKRGQNVTFRCDPISEHNRLYWYRQTLGQGPEFLTYFQNEAQLEKSRLLSDRFSAERPKGSFSTLEIQRTEQGDSAMYLCASSLARGGHYGYTFGSGTRLTVV.

V gene TRBV4-2 combines with J gene TRBJ2-5; unclear D gene. The end of the DNA fits TRBJ2-7 better, so the J call may be wrong. The germline CDR1 and CDR2 sequences are LGHNA and YNFKEQ. There are 13 residues in the CDR3. For the CDR3, the DNA is TGTGCCAGCAGCCAAGATGCGGCCCTCGAGCAGTACTTC. It encodes CASSQDAALEQYF.

This rearrangement joins TRBV7-6 to TRBJ2-7; 8 bases map to TRBD2. CDR1 is SGHVS, CDR2 FNYEAQ, per germline. CDR3 length equals 14 residues. V shed 3 bases, J shed 6 bases, and the junction held 7 bases outside the gene matches. The CDR3 protein is CASSFSGGPSEQYF. CDR3 nucleotide sequence: TGTGCCAGCAGCTTCTCGGGGGGGCCTAGCGAGCAGTACTTC.

The chain is built from TRBV5-1 and TRBJ1-2; 7 positions match TRBD1. Per germline, CDR1 SGHRS and CDR2 YFSETQ. The CDR3 extends over 15 amino acids. With 4 bases clipped from V and 5 bases from J, the junction kept 11 bases outside the gene matches. The CDR3 DNA is TGCGCCAGCAGCCAGAGGGGTGCAGGGGGATATGGCTACACCTTC. This encodes CASSQRGAGGYGYTF.

A single count supports this clone. The chain carries TRBV18 and TRBJ1-2, with D possibly being TRBD1 (6 bases). In germline, CDR1 is KGHSH, CDR2 LQKENI. Deletions cut 6 bases from V and 2 bases from J, with 16 bases between. The CDR3 length is 15 residues. CDR3: CASSPYNGGNYGYTF. The CDR3 DNA reads as TGTGCCAGCTCTCCCTACAATGGGGGCAACTATGGCTACACCTTC.

The rearrangement joins TRBV20-1 to TRBJ1-2; D not certain. Germline CDR1 and CDR2: DFQATT and SNEGSKA (reference sequence). The CDR3 has 9 amino acids. The V and J ends lost 6 bases and 4 bases respectively, with 3 bases between them. The CDR3 coding sequence is TGCAGTGCCTCCTATGGCTACACCTTC. Encoded protein: CSASYGYTF.

The rearrangement uses TRBV4-3 and TRBJ1-5, with D possibly TRBD1 on 6 matching bases. Germline CDR1 reads LGHNA; CDR2 reads YSLEER. The CDR3 is 16 residues long. V lost 0 bases, J lost 6 bases, and 15 bases lay in between. The chain's CDR3 is CASSQDWGGLGQPQHF. The CDR3 nucleotides are TGCGCCAGCAGCCAAGATTGGGGGGGCTTAGGTCAGCCCCAGCATTTT.

This clone was detected once. The CDR3: CASSTGTGSRNEQFF. The CDR3 DNA is TGTGCCAGCAGTACCGGGACAGGGAGTAGAAATGAGCAGTTCTTC. The chain is built from TRBV11-1 and TRBJ2-1; 9 nucleotides align to TRBD1. This CDR3 comprises 15 residues. Germline V gene lookup returns CDR1 SGHAT and CDR2 FQDESV (reference sequence). Trimming removed 6 bases from V and 7 bases from J; junction bases left unmatched: 10.

The rearrangement joins TRBV5-1 to TRBJ2-7; TRBD1 matches at 8 bases. The trim removed 7 bases at V and 0 bases at J, leaving 6 bases unmatched. The CDR3 spans 14 residues. Germline lookup yields CDR1 SGHRS and CDR2 YFSETQ. The DNA for the CDR3 is TGCGCCAGCGGTCAGACAGGGGTCTCCTACGAGCAGTACTTC. Translated: CASGQTGVSYEQYF.

This clone came up once. The chain employs TRBV21-1 and TRBJ1-4; the table's TRBD1 call for D was not verified on the DNA. TRBV21-1 is noted as a pseudogene. The CDR3 is 19 residues long. The CDR3 region has the DNA TGTGCCAGCAGCAGACGAGTGGACAGGGACGATGGTGTGAATGAAAAACTGTTTTTT. Translation gives CASSRRVDRDDGVNEKLFF.

V usage is TRBV28 and J usage is TRBJ2-2; a weak D match, TRBD2 (6 bases). V dropped 7 bases and J dropped 1 base, with 19 bases sitting between them. The CDR3 consists of 17 residues. Germline V lookup: CDR1 MDHEN, CDR2 SYDVKM. DNA of the CDR3: TGTGCCAGCACCCTTCCTGCGGGGATTTTGAACACCGGGGAGCTGTTTTTT. Its translation is CASTLPAGILNTGELFF.

J is TRBJ1-2 and V is TRBV5-6, with D possibly TRBD1 on 6 matching bases. The V gene lost 6 bases and the J gene lost 8 bases, with 20 bases spanning the gap. CDR1 is SGHDT and CDR2 is YYEEEE in the germline V gene. This CDR3 has 14 residues. For the CDR3, the DNA is TGTGCCAGCACCCCCCGCGCGGGGGGGCACGGCTACACCTTC. Translated, it gives CASTPRAGGHGYTF.

This chain links TRBV4-3 with TRBJ1-3, with D unresolved. V shed 0 bases and J shed 2 bases, with 11 bases lying between them. Germline assignment: CDR1 LGHNA and CDR2 YSLEER. The CDR3 spans 16 residues. The CDR3 region has the DNA TGCGCCAGCAGCCAAGATGGCACCCCCACTGGAAACACCATATATTTT. This gives the protein CASSQDGTPTGNTIYF.

The rearrangement links TRBV5-6 to TRBJ2-5, with 8 bases identical to TRBD2. The CDR3 consists of 16 residues. V gave up 0 bases and J gave up 4 bases; unmatched junction bases: 8. CDR1 and CDR2 (germline): SGHDT, YYEEEE. The chain's CDR3 is CASSLGASGGGETQYF. CDR3 nucleotides: TGTGCCAGCAGCTTGGGTGCCAGCGGGGGCGGAGAGACCCAGTACTTC.

The J gene is TRBJ2-7, the V gene TRBV7-3, with D possibly TRBD2 on 5 matching bases. The CDR3 runs 15 residues. Trimming stripped 6 bases from V and 3 bases from J, with 18 bases between. CDR1 and CDR2 (germline): SGHTA, FQGTGA. This CDR3 is CASRKPTSANYEQYF. The CDR3 DNA follows: TGTGCCAGCAGAAAACCCACTAGTGCAAACTACGAGCAGTACTTC. The full variable domain, its missing parts supplied by reference TRBV7-3 and TRBJ2-7, is GAGVSQTPSNKVTEKGKYVELRCDPISGHTALYWYRQSLGQGPEFLIYFQGTGAADDSGLPNDRFFAVRPEGSVSTLKIQRTERGDSAVYLCASRKPTSANYEQYFGPGTRLTVT.

The chain couples TRBV19 to TRBJ2-1; D gene ambiguous. Germline V gene lookup returns CDR1 LNHDA and CDR2 SQIVND (reference sequence). V gave up 0 bases and J gave up 11 bases, with 8 bases separating them. The CDR3 runs to 12 residues. CDR3: CASSIDRTQQFF. CDR3 coding DNA: TGTGCCAGTAGTATAGATAGAACGCAGCAGTTCTTC.

V and J are TRBV7-2 and TRBJ2-5, with 7 bases lining up with TRBD1. Germline lookup yields CDR1 SGHTA and CDR2 FQGNSA. This CDR3 comprises 13 residues. The trim removed 2 bases at V and 4 bases at J, leaving 1 base unmatched. The DNA for the CDR3 is TGTGCCAGCAGCTTAAACAGGGGAGAGACCCAGTACTTC. This gives the protein CASSLNRGETQYF.